The clone carrying this TCR beta chain was seen more than once but under ten times. The source of the sample is a study of T cell changes during pregnancy in multiple sclerosis. Only in-frame clones appear in the TCRdb table, and some are missing; sequencing was by immunoSEQ multiplex PCR. The profile shows about 60,000 clones, approximately 91% of them singletons. Germline lookup yields CDR1 SGHTA and CDR2 FQGNSA. The CDR3 sequence is 15 residues long. Trimming removed 5 bases from V and 14 bases from J; junction bases left unmatched: 10. The receptor was derived from a female donor with multiple sclerosis, enrolled in a pregnancy study. The sample consisted of CD4+ T cells from peripheral blood mononuclear cells, taken in the first trimester of pregnancy. V usage is TRBV7-2 and J usage is TRBJ1-6, with TRBD1 identical over 12 bases. The CDR3 coding sequence is TGTGCCAGCAGCGCGACAGGGACAGGGGGCTTCACCCTCCACTTT. Protein product: CASSATGTGGFTLHF.